Sequencing of this TCR beta chain was carried out in a study of CD8+CD57+ T cells in acquired aplastic anemia. Study-level background: Sorted CD4+ and CD8+ cells yielded about 3.1 ug of DNA on average.

Investigators profiled TCR beta VDJ and CDR3 from genomic DNA template. TCRdb processed the reads anew with MiXCR; each CDR3 protein has one entry. The sample lists about 270,000 distinct CDR3 sequences, 50% to 70% occurring once. In germline, CDR1 is SGHTS, CDR2 YDEGEE. J lost 4 bases, V lost 3 bases, and 7 bases had no gene match. This CDR3 has 15 residues. The clonotype originates from a human donor with severe aplastic anemia or a healthy control (not recorded which). The sample consisted of sorted CD4+, CD8+, or CD8+CD57+ T cells (not recorded which) from PBMCs. V is TRBV5-8 and J is TRBJ2-3, with 8 positions matching TRBD2. The CDR3, as DNA: TGTGCCAGCAGCTGGACTAGCAGGAGGTCAGATACGCAGTATTTT. Protein: CASSWTSRRSDTQYF.